Each of the 24 T cell receptor beta chains below was sequenced from the same sample in a study of CD8 T cells in ankylosing spondylitis (dated by TCRdb to 2016 to 2017). Overall results and qualifications from the work: A TCR beta motif of about 8 highly homologous amino acid variants appeared characteristic of blood from ankylosing spondylitis patients.

Antigen specificity for these receptors is unknown. Library generation was performed with 5' RACE. Sequencer: Illumina HiSeq 2500. The public reads were reprocessed in TCRdb via fastp at Q25 and MiXCR, keeping in-frame beta chains. A single entry per CDR3 protein holds the most common genes and DNA from its merged rows. The sample data list about 500,000 distinct CDR3 sequences, and less than 6% of these were observed just once. The ten largest clones represent around 3.6% of the sample. Sequenced sample: blood, either unsorted or a sorted T cell fraction (not recorded which). Source of these receptors: a male donor with ankylosing spondylitis.

This clonotype showed up many times. The J gene is TRBJ1-5, the V gene TRBV5-5; D may be TRBD1 (6 bases). V was shortened by 1 base and J by 4 bases, with 12 bases between the two germline ends. The germline V gene has CDR1 SGHKS and CDR2 YYEKEE (reference sequence). The CDR3 contains 15 residues. The CDR3: CASSLFGTMNQPQHF. CDR3 DNA sequence: TGTGCCAGCAGCTTGTTCGGGACAATGAATCAGCCCCAGCATTTT.

This clonotype was recorded at least ten times. The V call is TRBV12-3 or TRBV12-4, the J call TRBJ1-1; 7 bases line up with TRBD1. This CDR3 contains 12 residues. V lost 3 bases and J lost 10; bases outside the gene matches: 5. The CDR3 loop is CASSFVQGVAFF. The CDR3 coding sequence is TGTGCCAGCAGTTTTGTTCAGGGGGTAGCTTTCTTT.

This clonotype was seen at least ten times. This rearrangement joins TRBV12-3 or TRBV12-4 to TRBJ2-3; 10 bases agree with TRBD2. The ends lost 7 bases at V and 4 bases at J; junction bases unmatched: 8. The CDR3 is 15 residues long. CDR3 sequence (DNA): TGTGCCAGCAACGCAGCGGGGGGGCCGGCAGATACGCAGTATTTT. Translated: CASNAAGGPADTQYF.

This clonotype was seen ten or more times. This sequence joins TRBV20-1 and TRBJ1-6; D unresolved. V was clipped by 0 bases and J by 3 bases, with 6 bases between them. This CDR3 is 14 amino acids long. Germline V gives CDR1 DFQATT, CDR2 SNEGSKA (reference sequence). The CDR3 DNA is TGCAGTGCTAGAGAAGTCGGCTATAATTCACCCCTCCACTTT. Protein: CSAREVGYNSPLHF.

V usage is TRBV30 and J usage is TRBJ2-7; the D is unclear. Trimming took 0 bases from V and 1 from J, leaving 7 bases between them. Germline CDR1 and CDR2: GTSNPN and SVGIG (reference sequence). This CDR3 has 13 residues. The CDR3 protein is CAWSVARSYEQYF. The CDR3 region has the DNA TGTGCCTGGAGTGTAGCCAGATCCTACGAGCAGTACTTC.

This clonotype was seen repeatedly, ten times or more. The chain combines TRBV3-1 with TRBJ1-1; D ambiguous. Germline V lookup: CDR1 LGHDT, CDR2 YNNKEL (reference sequence). This CDR3 comprises 12 residues. With 3 bases removed from V and 10 bases from J, the gap between germline ends came to 12 bases. The CDR3 here is CASSHYSGGAFF. CDR3 nucleotides: TGTGCCAGCAGCCATTACAGTGGAGGAGCTTTCTTT.

The chain recombines TRBV27 with TRBJ1-1, with a tentative D call TRBD1 (5 bases). This CDR3 contains 16 residues. The V gene lost 5 bases and the J gene lost 2 bases, with 18 bases spanning the gap. The V gene's germline CDR1 is MNHEY and CDR2 SMNVEV (reference sequence). CDR3 sequence (DNA): TGTGCCAGCAGTCCCAACCGACAGAGGAAAAACACTGAAGCTTTCTTT. Translating gives CASSPNRQRKNTEAFF.

This clonotype was detected only a few times. This rearrangement joins TRBV11-1 to TRBJ2-1, with 10 bases identical to TRBD2. CDR1 and CDR2 (germline): SGHAT, FQDESV (reference sequence). Unmatched junction bases numbered 7, after V lost 1 base and J lost 7 bases. This CDR3 region has 16 residues. The DNA for the CDR3 is TGTGCCAGCAGCTTAGAAGGAGCGGGGGGGCGTAATGAGCAGTTCTTC. It codes for CASSLEGAGGRNEQFF.

This clonotype has ten or more counts. J is TRBJ2-3 and V is TRBV5-1; 7 bases align to TRBD1. The CDR3 contains 15 residues. CDR1 and CDR2 (germline): SGHRS, YFSETQ. The V gene end was trimmed by 0 bases and the J gene end by 5 bases; junction bases not matched to a gene: 6. CDR3 DNA sequence: TGCGCCAGCAGCTTGGGCCAGGGGGTCGGAGATACGCAGTATTTT. Translating it yields CASSLGQGVGDTQYF.

About this clonotype itself: The junction and the germline gene differ at one end; a read error may be behind it. The CDR3 sequence: CASTLGVTDTQYF. Written as DNA, the CDR3 is TGTGCCAGCACCTTAGGTGTGACAGATACGCAGTATTTT. The chain couples TRBV7-6 to TRBJ2-3; the D is unclear. Germline V gene data show CDR1 as SGHVS and CDR2 as FNYEAQ. The CDR3 spans 13 residues.

This CDR3 is CASSLTPHSGEAGELFF. For the CDR3, the DNA is TGTGCCAGCAGCCTAACCCCACATTCAGGGGAGGCCGGGGAGCTGTTTTTT. The rearrangement joins TRBV7-9 to TRBJ2-2; D tentatively fits TRBD1 or TRBD2 (6 bases each). Germline assignment: CDR1 SEHNR and CDR2 FQNEAQ (reference sequence). Trimming stripped 5 bases from V and 6 bases from J, with 22 bases between. The CDR3 is 17 residues long.

This clonotype was detected ten times or more. The V and J genes are TRBV15 and TRBJ2-2, with D uncertain. This CDR3 has 14 amino acids. The ends were cut back, 6 bases at V and 4 bases at J, with 12 bases in the middle. In germline, CDR1 is LNHNV, CDR2 YYDKDF (reference sequence). This CDR3 is CATRVASGTGELFF. The CDR3 bases are TGTGCCACCAGAGTCGCTTCGGGCACCGGGGAGCTGTTTTTT.

This clonotype was seen repeatedly, ten times or more. The chain has TRBV7-3 and TRBJ2-1; maybe TRBD2 (6 bases). Germline CDR1 and CDR2: SGHTA and FQGTGA. This CDR3 has 16 amino acids. Trimming shortened V by 1 base and J by 0 bases, and 10 bases separated the two germline ends. The CDR3 loop is CASSLRAGFSYNEQFF. CDR3 DNA: TGTGCCAGCAGCTTAAGGGCGGGGTTCTCCTACAATGAGCAGTTCTTC.

This clonotype has ten or more counts. The chain employs TRBV20-1 and TRBJ1-2; the D is unclear. V was trimmed by 0 bases and J by 4 bases, leaving 15 bases between them. The CDR3 contains 15 residues. Germline V gives CDR1 DFQATT, CDR2 SNEGSKA (reference sequence). The DNA for the CDR3 is TGCAGTGCTAGAGATGGAGGCAGCCTCTTCTATGGCTACACCTTC. Translating gives CSARDGGSLFYGYTF.

This clonotype has a single count. The genes are TRBV20-1 and TRBJ2-5; D unresolved. The CDR3 loop spans 14 amino acids. Deletions cut 0 bases from V and 5 bases from J, with 13 bases between. Germline V gives CDR1 DFQATT, CDR2 SNEGSKA (reference sequence). The CDR3 reads CSARDWVRSETQYF. CDR3 in DNA: TGCAGTGCTAGAGATTGGGTCCGCTCGGAGACCCAGTACTTC.

This clonotype came up many times. The CDR3 DNA is TGTGCCAGCAGCCAAGGGGCAGTCTATGGCTACACCTTC. Protein: CASSQGAVYGYTF. The chain couples TRBV14 to TRBJ1-2; D remains unclear. The V end lost 1 base, the J end lost 4 bases, and 7 bases lay between the germline ends. The germline V gene encodes CDR1 SGHDN and CDR2 FVKESK. The CDR3 is 13 residues long.

The genes are TRBV20-1 and TRBJ2-7; a possible D gene is TRBD1 (6 bases). Germline-derived CDR1 and CDR2 are DFQATT and SNEGSKA (reference sequence). This CDR3 region has 14 residues. V dropped 7 bases and J dropped 3 bases, with 19 bases sitting between them. CDR3 sequence (DNA): TGCAGTGTCAGATTGGGACATGGGAACTACGAGCAGTACTTC. Protein: CSVRLGHGNYEQYF.

This clonotype has a count of ten or more. V is TRBV28 and J is TRBJ1-3; no firm D call. The germline V gene encodes CDR1 MDHEN and CDR2 SYDVKM. There are 11 residues in the CDR3. The germline V and J ends were trimmed by 8 bases and 3 bases, with 5 bases remaining between them. CDR3 region: CASVLGNTIYF. CDR3 sequence (DNA): TGTGCCAGCGTGCTTGGAAACACCATATATTTT.

The genes are TRBV7-2 and TRBJ2-7, with 9 positions matching TRBD2. Germline assignment: CDR1 SGHTA and CDR2 FQGNSA. V gave up 1 base and J gave up 7 bases; unmatched junction bases: 8. The CDR3 is 15 residues long. The CDR3 DNA reads TGTGCCAGCAGCTTAGGAGGGGGACTAGCAACGGAGCAGTACTTC. Residues: CASSLGGGLATEQYF.

This clonotype was detected many times. The chain combines TRBV7-2 with TRBJ2-1, with D tentatively TRBD1 (5 bases). Germline V gene sequence: CDR1 SGHTA, CDR2 FQGNSA. CDR3 length equals 15 residues. Trimming cost V 6 bases and J 4 bases, with 16 bases left between them. CDR3 loop: CASRFPGIRYNEQFF. In DNA, the CDR3 is TGTGCCAGCAGATTCCCAGGGATACGGTACAATGAGCAGTTCTTC. The whole variable domain, remainder taken from reference TRBV7-2 and TRBJ2-1, is GAGVSQSPSNKVTEKGKDVELRCDPISGHTALYWYRQSLGQGLEFLIYFQGNSAPDKSGLPSDRFSAERTGGSVSTLTIQRTQQEDSAVYLCASRFPGIRYNEQFFGPGTRLTVL.

Many counts were recorded for this clonotype. The CDR3 protein is CSVAGGRLDYGYTF. CDR3 nucleotide sequence: TGCAGCGTTGCGGGGGGGCGTTTGGACTATGGCTACACCTTC. This rearrangement joins TRBV29-1 to TRBJ1-2; a possible D gene is TRBD1 (6 bases). CDR3 length equals 14 residues. Germline V gene lookup returns CDR1 SQVTM and CDR2 ANQGSEA. Trimming removed 4 bases at V and 3 bases at J, with 15 bases between.

V is TRBV7-3 and J is TRBJ2-1, with D uncertain. Trimming pared 0 bases from V and 7 bases from J, leaving 7 bases between. In germline, CDR1 is SGHTA, CDR2 FQGTGA. The CDR3 runs 13 residues. CDR3 sequence reads: CASSLTFENEQFF. The CDR3 DNA follows: TGTGCCAGCAGCTTAACGTTTGAAAATGAGCAGTTCTTC.

The chain employs TRBV9 and TRBJ1-4, with unresolved D. V lost 4 bases and J 6 bases, leaving 19 bases between the germline ends. The CDR3 consists of 16 residues. CDR1 is SGDLS and CDR2 is YYNGEE in the germline V gene. This CDR3 reads CASSSIAGISHEKLFF. In DNA form, the CDR3 reads TGTGCCAGCAGCTCTATCGCGGGGATTTCACATGAAAAACTGTTTTTT.

This clonotype appeared many times. The chain combines TRBV5-6 with TRBJ1-5; D is ambiguous. This CDR3 has 14 residues. Germline CDR1 and CDR2: SGHDT and YYEEEE. The V end lost 0 bases, the J end lost 4 bases, and 8 bases lay between the germline ends. CDR3 sequence reads: CASSLGARNQPQHF. As DNA, the CDR3 is TGTGCCAGCAGCTTGGGGGCCAGAAATCAGCCCCAGCATTTT.